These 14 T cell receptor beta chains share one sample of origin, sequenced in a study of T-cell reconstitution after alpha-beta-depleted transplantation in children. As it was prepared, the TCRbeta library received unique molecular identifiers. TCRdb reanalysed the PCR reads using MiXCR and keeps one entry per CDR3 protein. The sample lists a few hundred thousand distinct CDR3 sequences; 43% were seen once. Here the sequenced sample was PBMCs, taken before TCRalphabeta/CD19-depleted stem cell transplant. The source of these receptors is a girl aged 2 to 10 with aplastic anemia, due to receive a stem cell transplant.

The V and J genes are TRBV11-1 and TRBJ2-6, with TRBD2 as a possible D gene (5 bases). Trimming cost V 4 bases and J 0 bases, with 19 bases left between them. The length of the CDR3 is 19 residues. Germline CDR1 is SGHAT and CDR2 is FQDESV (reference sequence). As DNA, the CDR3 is TGTGCCAGCAGCTCCCCTCCGGGAACGGCGTCCTCTGGGGCCAACGTCCTGACTTTC. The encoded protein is CASSSPPGTASSGANVLTF.

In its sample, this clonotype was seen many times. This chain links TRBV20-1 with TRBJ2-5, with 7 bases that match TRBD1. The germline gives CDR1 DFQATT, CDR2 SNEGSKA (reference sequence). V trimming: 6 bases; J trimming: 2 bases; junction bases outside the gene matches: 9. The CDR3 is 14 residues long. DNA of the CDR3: TGCAGTGCCCCGACCGGGACAGATCAAGAGACCCAGTACTTC. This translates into CSAPTGTDQETQYF.

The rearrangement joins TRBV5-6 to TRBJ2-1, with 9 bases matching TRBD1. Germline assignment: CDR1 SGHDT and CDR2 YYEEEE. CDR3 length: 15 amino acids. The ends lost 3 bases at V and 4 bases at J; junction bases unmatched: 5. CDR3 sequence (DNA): TGTGCCAGCAGCTGGAGGGGACAGGGTTACAATGAGCAGTTCTTC. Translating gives CASSWRGQGYNEQFF.

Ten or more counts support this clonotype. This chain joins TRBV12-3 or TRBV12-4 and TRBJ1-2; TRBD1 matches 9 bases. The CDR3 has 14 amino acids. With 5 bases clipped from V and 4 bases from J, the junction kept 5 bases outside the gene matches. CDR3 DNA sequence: TGTGCCAGCAGTCTGACAGGGGGTTCCTATGGCTACACCTTC. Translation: CASSLTGGSYGYTF.

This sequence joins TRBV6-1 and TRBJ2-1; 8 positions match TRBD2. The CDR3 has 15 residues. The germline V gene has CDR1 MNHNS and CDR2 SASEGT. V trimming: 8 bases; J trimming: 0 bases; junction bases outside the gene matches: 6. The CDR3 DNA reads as TGTGCCAGCGTAATAGCGGGGAGCTCCTACAATGAGCAGTTCTTC. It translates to CASVIAGSSYNEQFF.

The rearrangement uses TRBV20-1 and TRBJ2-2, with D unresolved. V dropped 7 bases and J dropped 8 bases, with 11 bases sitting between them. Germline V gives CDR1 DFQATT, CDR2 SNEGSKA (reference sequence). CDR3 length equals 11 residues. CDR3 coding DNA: TGCAGTGTCAACCCGAGAGGGGAGCTGTTTTTT. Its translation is CSVNPRGELFF.

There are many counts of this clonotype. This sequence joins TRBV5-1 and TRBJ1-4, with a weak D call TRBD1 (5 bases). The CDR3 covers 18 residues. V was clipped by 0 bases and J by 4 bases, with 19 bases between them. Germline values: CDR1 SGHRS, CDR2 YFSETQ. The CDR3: CASSLEGTGAGGNEKLFF. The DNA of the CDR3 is TGCGCCAGCAGCTTGGAGGGGACGGGAGCCGGGGGTAATGAAAAACTGTTTTTT.

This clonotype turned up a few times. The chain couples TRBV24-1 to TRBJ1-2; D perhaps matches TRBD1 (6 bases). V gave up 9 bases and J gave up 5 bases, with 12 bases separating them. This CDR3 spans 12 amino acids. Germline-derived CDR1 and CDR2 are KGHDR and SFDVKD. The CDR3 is CATADSVYGYTF. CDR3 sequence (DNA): TGTGCCACCGCGGACAGTGTTTATGGCTACACCTTC.

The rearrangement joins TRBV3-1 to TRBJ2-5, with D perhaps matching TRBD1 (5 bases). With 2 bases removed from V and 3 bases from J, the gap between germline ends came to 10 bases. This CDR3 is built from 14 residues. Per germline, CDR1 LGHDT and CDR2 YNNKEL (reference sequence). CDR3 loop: CASSQRSREETQYF. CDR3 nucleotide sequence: TGTGCCAGCAGCCAAAGAAGCAGGGAAGAGACCCAGTACTTC.

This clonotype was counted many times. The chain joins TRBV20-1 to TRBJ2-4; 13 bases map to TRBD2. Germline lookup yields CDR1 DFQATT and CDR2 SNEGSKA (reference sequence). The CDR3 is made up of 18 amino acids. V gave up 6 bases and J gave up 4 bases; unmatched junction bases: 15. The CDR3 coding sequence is TGCAGTGCAAGGGACAGGGATACTAGCGGGAGGGAGAAAAACATTCAGTACTTC. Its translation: CSARDRDTSGREKNIQYF.

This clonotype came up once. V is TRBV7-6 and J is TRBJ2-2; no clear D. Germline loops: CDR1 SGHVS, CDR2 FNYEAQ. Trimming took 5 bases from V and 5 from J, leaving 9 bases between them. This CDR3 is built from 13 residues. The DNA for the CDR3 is TGTGCCAGCAGCGACTCGACAACCGGGGAGCTGTTTTTT. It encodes CASSDSTTGELFF.

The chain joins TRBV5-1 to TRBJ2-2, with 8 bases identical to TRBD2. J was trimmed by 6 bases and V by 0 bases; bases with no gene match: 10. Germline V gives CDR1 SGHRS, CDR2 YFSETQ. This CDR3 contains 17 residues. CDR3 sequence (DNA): TGCGCCAGCAGCTTGGCCACGGGAGGGCCGGGGGCCGGGGAGCTGTTTTTT. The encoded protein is CASSLATGGPGAGELFF.

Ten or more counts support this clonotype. The DNA for the CDR3 is TGTGCCAGCAGTTACAGCCTAGCGGGAGCCCCACAAGAGACCCAGTACTTC. Its translation is CASSYSLAGAPQETQYF. The chain carries TRBV6-5 and TRBJ2-5; 10 bases are a match to TRBD2. Trimming cost V 2 bases and J 2 bases; bases outside gene matches: 8. The CDR3 totals 17 residues. Germline lookup yields CDR1 MNHEY and CDR2 SVGAGI.

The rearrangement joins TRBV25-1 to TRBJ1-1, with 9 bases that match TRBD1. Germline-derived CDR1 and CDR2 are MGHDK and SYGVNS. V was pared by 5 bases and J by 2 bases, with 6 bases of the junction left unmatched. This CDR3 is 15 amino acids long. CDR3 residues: CASSLPGQGNTEAFF. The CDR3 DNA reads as TGTGCCAGCAGTCTACCGGGACAGGGTAACACTGAAGCTTTCTTT.